This T cell receptor beta chain emerged from a study of PD-L1 blockade in urothelial cancer. Overall study: From about 2014, patients received atezolizumab, given as 1,200 mg intravenously every 3 weeks. Analyses used blood from 3 weeks (second dose) and 6 weeks after treatment start.

The table came from immunoSEQ multiplex PCR; TCRdb's copy has only in-frame clones and leaves some out. The repertoire includes 56,000 or so clones, around 84% of them detected once, and less than 3.5% sits in the top ten. CDR1 and CDR2 (germline): LNHDA, SQIVND (reference sequence). The V gene lost 6 bases and the J gene lost 8 bases, with 16 bases spanning the gap. This CDR3 is built from 14 residues. The starting material was PBMCs, obtained around atezolizumab (anti-PD-L1) treatment. This TCR came from a man in his forties or fifties with urothelial cancer. The chain is built from TRBV19 and TRBJ1-4; TRBD1 might be the D (5 bases). CDR3 in DNA: TGTGCCAGTAGCCCCACCACAGGAGGGGAAAAACTGTTTTTT. It encodes CASSPTTGGEKLFF.